Shown below are 24 T cell receptor beta chains from a single sample sequenced in a study of cytomegalovirus exposure and HLA in healthy donors. With 60 Vbeta and 13 Jbeta primers, the PCR was carried out. This table comes from immunoSEQ multiplex PCR, and its TCRdb copy is limited to in-frame clones, with some not included. The sample consists of roughly 180,000 clones, about 80% of them appearing once. Sequenced sample: PBMCs. The receptors here all came from a man in his fifties or sixties in good health and CMV-seropositive.

This chain connects TRBV19 to TRBJ1-2; 11 nucleotides agree with TRBD1. V shed 5 bases, J shed 8 bases, and the junction held 4 bases outside the gene matches. This CDR3 comprises 13 residues. Germline V CDR1 and CDR2: LNHDA, SQIVND (reference sequence). In DNA form, the CDR3 reads TGTGCCAGTAGTCGGACAGGGGGCATGGGCTACACCTTC. Protein: CASSRTGGMGYTF.

This clone was recorded a few times. The CDR3 sequence is CASSQAGQGFQPQHF. For the CDR3, the DNA is TGTGCCAGCAGCCAAGCGGGACAGGGGTTTCAGCCCCAGCATTTT. The rearrangement joins TRBV4-2 to TRBJ1-5, with 10 bases aligning to TRBD1. V trimming: 1 base; J trimming: 6 bases; junction bases outside the gene matches: 3. This CDR3 has 15 amino acids. Germline CDR1 is LGHNA and CDR2 is YNFKEQ.

The gene calls are TRBV27 and TRBJ1-6; D is undetermined. Germline V gene lookup returns CDR1 MNHEY and CDR2 SMNVEV (reference sequence). The CDR3 runs 16 residues. V gave up 3 bases and J gave up 9 bases, with 18 bases separating them. CDR3 sequence reads: CASSFGLEVMGSPLHF. CDR3 nucleotide sequence: TGTGCCAGCAGTTTTGGTTTGGAGGTTATGGGTTCACCCCTCCACTTT.

CDR3 loop: CAISEPTGGINTQYF. CDR3 bases: TGTGCCATCAGTGAGCCTACCGGGGGGATTAATACGCAGTATTTT. V and J are TRBV10-3 and TRBJ2-3; 7 positions agree with TRBD2. The CDR3 consists of 15 residues. V was pared by 2 bases and J by 7 bases, with 9 bases of the junction left unmatched. Germline CDR1 ENHRY, CDR2 SYGVKD.

The rearrangement joins TRBV7-8 to TRBJ1-1; no definite D call. V lost 5 bases and J lost 7, with 11 bases in between. Germline V lookup: CDR1 SGHVS, CDR2 FQNEAQ. This CDR3 region has 12 residues. CDR3 coding DNA: TGTGCCAGCAGCCCCAGAGGAATTGAAGCTTTCTTT. Protein sequence: CASSPRGIEAFF. Full variable domain (rest looked up from reference TRBV7-8 and TRBJ1-1): GAGVSQSPRYKVAKRGQDVALRCDPISGHVSLFWYQQALGQGPEFLTYFQNEAQLDKSGLPSDRFFAERPEGSVSTLKIQRTQQEDSAVYLCASSPRGIEAFFGQGTRLTVV.

This chain joins TRBV2 and TRBJ2-7; TRBD1 agrees at 9 bases. The CDR3 has 15 amino acids. The V gene's germline CDR1 is SNHLY and CDR2 FYNNEI. The J segment lost 3 bases and the V segment lost 7 bases, leaving 10 bases of the junction unmatched. The CDR3 DNA is TGTGCCAGCAATACCGGGACAGGGCTCCTCTACGAGCAGTACGTC. Translation: CASNTGTGLLYEQYV.

This clone was seen only a few times. This chain connects TRBV13 to TRBJ2-7, with D maybe TRBD1 (5 bases). The V gene lost 5 bases and the J gene lost 3 bases, with 11 bases spanning the gap. Per the germline V gene, CDR1 is PRHDT and CDR2 is FYEKMQ (reference sequence). CDR3 length: 13 amino acids. In DNA, the CDR3 is TGTGCCAGCAGCCCCCTCCAGGGCTACGAGCAGTACTTC. Amino acid sequence: CASSPLQGYEQYF.

This clone has only a few counts. The rearrangement links TRBV28 to TRBJ1-2; D uncertain. Trimming shortened V by 1 base and J by 6 bases, and 6 bases separated the two germline ends. The CDR3 length is 12 residues. Looked up from germline, CDR1 is MDHEN and CDR2 is SYDVKM. The CDR3 loop is CASSLSVHGYTF. In DNA form, the CDR3 reads TGTGCCAGCAGTTTATCGGTGCATGGCTACACCTTC.

CDR3 in DNA: TGTGCCAGCAAGCCTCGGGAGGGCAGTTGGGGCGGGGAGCTGTTTTTT. As protein: CASKPREGSWGGELFF. The chain employs TRBV7-6 and TRBJ2-2; TRBD2 aligns across 8 bases. The CDR3 loop spans 16 amino acids. Looked up from germline, CDR1 is SGHVS and CDR2 is FNYEAQ. V dropped 7 bases and J dropped 7; count of bases not matched to a gene: 14.

The chain uses TRBV7-9 and TRBJ2-2, with TRBD1 matching over 10 bases. Germline CDR1 SEHNR, CDR2 FQNEAQ (reference sequence). The CDR3 extends over 14 amino acids. Trimming removed 5 bases from V and 4 bases from J; junction bases left unmatched: 1. The CDR3 sequence: CASSGDRGTGELFF. The CDR3 region has the DNA TGTGCCAGCAGCGGGGACAGGGGCACCGGGGAGCTGTTTTTT.

The chain couples TRBV2 to TRBJ1-3; 8 bases agree with TRBD1. With 8 bases clipped from V and 3 bases from J, the junction kept 6 bases outside the gene matches. Germline V gene lookup returns CDR1 SNHLY and CDR2 FYNNEI. The CDR3 runs 14 residues. CDR3 sequence: CASGGQAFGNTIYF. CDR3 DNA sequence: TGTGCCAGCGGGGGACAGGCTTTTGGAAACACCATATATTTT.

The J gene is TRBJ1-2, the V gene TRBV6-6; D possibly corresponds to TRBD1 (6 bases). Per germline, CDR1 MNHNY and CDR2 SVGAGI (reference sequence). This CDR3 is built from 13 residues. V shed 4 bases and J shed 8 bases, with 14 bases lying between them. The CDR3, as DNA: TGTGCCAGCAGTTCCCGGGGGGCGGGGGGCTACACCTTC. Its translation: CASSSRGAGGYTF.

This clone was found a few times. The rearrangement joins TRBV7-9 to TRBJ1-3; D not certain. The V end was cut by 5 bases, the J end by 1 base, with 21 bases between. Germline loops: CDR1 SEHNR, CDR2 FQNEAQ (reference sequence). This CDR3 is built from 18 residues. CDR3 in amino acids: CASSPGHVAGTSGNTIYF. CDR3 DNA: TGTGCCAGCAGCCCCGGTCACGTGGCAGGCACGTCTGGAAACACCATATATTTT.

The chain is built from TRBV18 and TRBJ1-3, with D hard to call. The CDR3 has 15 residues. The ends were cut back, 4 bases at V and 1 base at J, with 11 bases in the middle. CDR1 and CDR2 from the germline V gene are KGHSH and LQKENI. CDR3 in amino acids: CASSQGAASGNTIYF. DNA of the CDR3: TGTGCCAGCTCACAGGGAGCAGCGTCTGGAAACACCATATATTTT.

The genes are TRBV11-2 and TRBJ2-7; D is perhaps TRBD2 (6 bases). Germline CDR1 is SGHAT and CDR2 is FQNNGV. The CDR3 extends over 13 amino acids. Deletions cut 1 base from V and 6 bases from J, with 10 bases between. The CDR3 reads CASSLVRGLEQYF. The CDR3 DNA follows: TGTGCCAGCAGCTTAGTACGGGGACTCGAGCAGTACTTC.

This clone was observed a few times. V usage is TRBV5-1 and J usage is TRBJ1-3, with unresolved D. Looked up from germline, CDR1 is SGHRS and CDR2 is YFSETQ. Trimming pared 4 bases from V and 4 bases from J, leaving 12 bases between. The length of the CDR3 is 14 residues. The CDR3 loop is CASSMGELGNTIYF. The DNA for the CDR3 is TGCGCCAGCAGCATGGGAGAGTTAGGAAACACCATATATTTT.

V is TRBV18 and J is TRBJ2-1; TRBD2 matches at 7 bases. The CDR3 is 14 amino acids. Germline CDR1 is KGHSH and CDR2 is LQKENI. V gave up 2 bases and J gave up 8 bases; unmatched junction bases: 6. CDR3 sequence: CASSPSGVFDEQFF. The CDR3 DNA follows: TGTGCCAGCTCACCAAGCGGGGTTTTCGATGAGCAGTTCTTC.

The chain employs TRBV27 and TRBJ1-4; D might be TRBD1 (6 bases). The V end was cut by 5 bases, the J end by 7 bases, with 17 bases between. The germline CDR1 and CDR2 sequences are MNHEY and SMNVEV (reference sequence). This CDR3 spans 15 amino acids. The CDR3: CASSDGGGRGEKLFF. The CDR3 nucleotides read TGTGCCAGCAGTGATGGGGGGGGCAGGGGTGAAAAACTGTTTTTT.

This rearrangement joins TRBV5-8 to TRBJ2-4; no definite D call. The germline gives CDR1 SGHTS, CDR2 YDEGEE. The V gene lost 6 bases and the J gene lost 3 bases, with 10 bases spanning the gap. The CDR3 consists of 13 residues. CDR3 amino acids: CASTLLDKNIQYF. In DNA form, the CDR3 reads TGTGCCAGCACCCTACTCGACAAAAACATTCAGTACTTC.

The rearrangement links TRBV5-4 to TRBJ1-1; D call uncertain. The V end lost 1 base, the J end lost 3 bases, and 10 bases lay between the germline ends. The germline CDR1 and CDR2 sequences are SGHNT and YYREEE (reference sequence). The CDR3 extends over 14 amino acids. The CDR3 protein is CASSLIVGDTEAFF. CDR3 DNA sequence: TGTGCCAGCAGCTTGATCGTTGGAGACACTGAAGCTTTCTTT.

V and J are TRBV13 and TRBJ2-2; 10 positions match TRBD2. Per the germline V gene, CDR1 is PRHDT and CDR2 is FYEKMQ (reference sequence). The CDR3 has 17 amino acids. V shed 4 bases and J 1 base; nucleotides not matched to a gene: 6. The chain's CDR3 is CASSSAGLARNTGELFF. CDR3 nucleotides: TGTGCCAGCAGCTCGGCGGGACTAGCGAGGAACACCGGGGAGCTGTTTTTT.

This chain connects TRBV6-5 to TRBJ2-7; 10 bases are shared with TRBD1. V dropped 9 bases and J dropped 2; count of bases not matched to a gene: 7. The length of the CDR3 is 14 residues. The germline V gene encodes CDR1 MNHEY and CDR2 SVGAGI. CDR3 in DNA: TGTGCCAGGGGGCCGGGACAGGGGACCTACGAGCAGTACGTC. This gives the protein CARGPGQGTYEQYV.

This clone was seen more than once but under ten times. The chain links TRBV7-4 to TRBJ1-6; no clear D gene. CDR1 and CDR2 from the germline V gene are SGHVT and SQSDAQ. The CDR3 is 15 amino acids. V was trimmed by 3 bases and J by 6 bases, leaving 12 bases between them. CDR3 loop: CASSLERGSNSPLHF. The CDR3 nucleotides are TGTGCCAGCAGCTTGGAGAGAGGATCTAATTCACCCCTCCACTTT.

Note on this clone: Only one base separates this from a far larger clonotype, so it likely reflects a read error. No conserved phenylalanine or tryptophan ends this CDR3, so it is likely a read error. The chain is built from TRBV4-2 and TRBJ2-2, with 7 bases fitting TRBD1. CDR3 length: 17 amino acids. V lost 1 base to trimming and J lost 5 bases; unmatched junction nucleotides: 10. The germline V gene encodes CDR1 LGHNA and CDR2 YNFKEQ. The CDR3 protein is CASSQASLGTETGELFC. CDR3 DNA: TGTGCCAGCAGCCAAGCCTCGCTCGGGACAGAGACCGGGGAGCTGTTTTGT.